This entry features one T cell receptor (beta chain) sequence. TCRdb itself ran the RT-PCR reads through MiXCR, one entry per CDR3 protein. The sample holds about 680,000 distinct CDR3 sequences, over 12% seen once. Germline CDR1 reads MGHRA; CDR2 reads YSYEKL. The length of the CDR3 is 13 residues. The ends were cut back, 4 bases at V and 8 bases at J, with 13 bases in the middle. V and J are TRBV4-1 and TRBJ2-3; D not certain. The clonotype was recovered from a female donor in good health, serving as a healthy control. Sequencing was performed on memory CD4+ T cells from blood. This chain's CDR3 is CASSPSAAGTQYF. As DNA, the CDR3 is TGCGCCAGCAGCCCCAGCGCTGCAGGTACGCAGTATTTT.